This TCR beta chain was recovered during a study of persistence of HIV-infected CD4 T cells. An overlapping HIV-1 Gag peptide pool stimulated these cells at 1 ug/peptide/mL. Sorting selected CD4+ T cells upregulating both CD40 ligand and CD69. Turning to this clone: Its specificity is unknown.

Trimming left V 7 bases short and J 11 bases short, with 17 bases between. This CDR3 comprises 12 residues. The germline gives CDR1 LNHDA, CDR2 SQIVND (reference sequence). The libraries were made with immunoSEQ version 4 in survey mode. The method was immunoSEQ multiplex PCR; TCRdb's version includes in-frame clones alone and lacks a portion of them. The profile shows several thousand clones, approximately 82% of them singletons. The genes are TRBV19 and TRBJ1-1; D uncertain. This receptor was obtained from an adult woman with HIV who was CMV-seropositive. Sequenced material: CD4+ T cells sorted from PBMCs after 18-hour stimulation, taken from a patient who received antiretroviral therapy. The CDR3 is CASTPETREAFF. CDR3 nucleotides: TGTGCCAGTACCCCGGAGACCCGGGAGGCTTTCTTT. Full variable domain (outside the CDR3, taken from reference TRBV19 and TRBJ1-1): DGGITQSPKYLFRKEGQNVTLSCEQNLNHDAMYWYRQDPGQGLRLIYYSQIVNDFQKGDIAEGYSVSREKKESFPLTVTSAQKNPTAFYLCASTPETREAFFGQGTRLTVV.